The rows below give T cell receptor beta chains drawn from one sample of a study of shared clonotypes between healthy human individuals. Generated by immunoSEQ multiplex PCR, the TCRdb table keeps only in-frame clones and is missing some. The data hold around 1.5 million clones, with nearly 99% observed a single time. Sequences were obtained from naive CD4+ T cells sorted from blood. Receptors originate from a man aged 30-40 years in good health. Both conserved end residues are trimmed from each CDR3.

TRBJ2-3 | TRBV6-1 | ASSEATGGPEDTQY
TRBJ1-2 | TRBV18 | ASSPPGQGHTGYT
TRBJ2-7 | TRBV7-9 | ASSLRELSYEQY
TRBJ1-5 | TRBV6-5 | ASSTPGQPQH
TRBJ1-1 | TRBV6-1 | ASSEGGNTEAF
TRBJ2-1 | TRBV27 | ASSLRGSSYNEQF
. | TRBV7-9 | ASSLVALISYEQY
TRBJ2-3 | TRBV29-1 | SVVAGRTDTQY
TRBJ2-3 | TRBV11-2 | ASSLWTSWSDTQY
TRBJ2-7 | TRBV29-1 | SVVAGPGSYEQY
TRBJ1-4 | TRBV27 | ASSTRTGPNEKLF
TRBJ1-4 | TRBV4-1 | ASSIRTGANEKLF
TRBJ2-7 | TRBV7-9 | ASSLGHRVAGASYEQY
TRBJ1-2 | TRBV7-2 | ASSLADTPNYGYT
TRBJ2-7 | TRBV28 | ASGLTRIGIYEQY
TRBJ2-7 | TRBV18 | ASSPPGFYEQY
TRBJ1-1 | TRBV7-6 | ASSFSGGNTEAF
TRBJ2-7 | TRBV5-4 | ASSLEPSGSYEQY
TRBJ2-3 | TRBV18 | ASSPAILGVTGTQY
TRBJ1-1 | TRBV29-1 | SVRLNTEAF
TRBJ1-5 | TRBV19 | ASSIFLTGGNQPQH
TRBJ1-5 | TRBV10-2 | ASSGSGQVNQPQH
TRBJ2-3 | TRBV9 | ASSAGVGESTDTQY
TRBJ1-1 | TRBV14 | ASSQDWTTGEKNTEAF
TRBJ2-6 | TRBV9 | ASSAPGQGPLLSGANVLT
TRBJ2-5 | TRBV30 | AWSVQGTARETQY
TRBJ2-1 | TRBV19 | ASSILAGPFYNEQF
TRBJ2-6 | TRBV5-1 | ASSLDRPGANVLT
TRBJ2-4 | TRBV9 | ASSVAGQALNIQY
TRBJ2-2 | TRBV7-9 | ASSARGDGLNTGELF
TRBJ2-7 | TRBV29-1 | SVAVTGVVSGEQY
TRBJ2-7 | TRBV28 | ASSFDSRILPYEQY
TRBJ2-7 | TRBV28 | ASSLLGPHEQY
TRBJ2-5 | TRBV7-9 | ASSFSSGSKETQY
TRBJ2-2 | TRBV7-3 | ASSLTPTGRIGELF
TRBJ2-5 | TRBV9 | ASSVGQRHRETQY
TRBJ1-5 | TRBV2 | ASSEASQPQH
TRBJ2-1 | TRBV10-1 | ASSEDRSLGNEQF
TRBJ2-5 | TRBV28 | ASSLFRQGGQETQY
TRBJ2-2 | TRBV9 | ASSDPAGAGELF
TRBJ2-1 | TRBV6-5 | ASSYTVAGTNEQF
TRBJ2-7 | TRBV27 | ASSSADRVYEQY
TRBJ2-7 | TRBV29-1 | SGILGVGTSYRYEQY
TRBJ1-4 | TRBV5-1 | ASSLSGSEKLF
TRBJ2-4 | TRBV7-9 | ASSPAGGWDIQY
TRBJ2-3 | TRBV9 | ASSVTVTDTQY
TRBJ2-7 | TRBV2 | ASSEGVRGAIEQY
TRBJ2-5 | TRBV28 | ASSVILAGFVETQY
TRBJ2-1 | TRBV11-3 | ASSPGLAGLNEQF
TRBJ1-1 | TRBV5-1 | ASSPGDRSNTEAF